The 16 T cell receptor beta chains listed next were all sequenced from one sample in a study of OX40 agonist ivuxolimab in advanced cancers. Data came from immunoSEQ multiplex PCR; TCRdb stores just in-frame clones and leaves some out. The sample has about 120,000 clones; 85% to 90% are singletons. Sequences were derived from CD4+ or CD8+ T cells sorted from blood, sampled in a trial of the OX40 agonist ivuxolimab. These receptors all stem from an adult with an advanced solid tumor such as melanoma, head and neck, liver or kidney cancer.

This chain uses TRBV7-9 with TRBJ2-7; the D gene could be TRBD1 or TRBD2 (5 bases each). Germline values: CDR1 SEHNR, CDR2 FQNEAQ (reference sequence). Trimming pared 4 bases from V and 3 bases from J, leaving 13 bases between. This CDR3 comprises 14 residues. This CDR3 reads CASSSSGRSYEQYF. The CDR3, as DNA: TGTGCCAGCAGCTCCTCGGGACGGAGCTACGAGCAGTACTTC.

The rearrangement links TRBV25-1 to TRBJ1-2; D uncertain. V gave up 2 bases and J gave up 2 bases, with 12 bases separating them. CDR1 MGHDK and CDR2 SYGVNS come from the germline V gene. The CDR3 is 15 amino acids. The CDR3 nucleotides are TGTGCCAGCAGTGAAAAATCGGCAGGAAACTATGGCTACACCTTC. Protein: CASSEKSAGNYGYTF.

V is TRBV7-9 and J is TRBJ2-5; D possibly corresponds to TRBD2 (6 bases). The CDR3 spans 16 residues. CDR1 and CDR2 (germline): SEHNR, FQNEAQ (reference sequence). Deletions cut 5 bases from V and 4 bases from J, with 20 bases between. The CDR3 region is CASSPRGTYLGETQYF. For the CDR3, the DNA is TGTGCCAGCAGCCCCCGGGGGACGTATTTAGGAGAGACCCAGTACTTC.

This chain connects TRBV5-1 to TRBJ2-3; possible D gene TRBD2, 5 bases. V was cut by 4 bases and J by 5 bases, with 20 bases left in between. The CDR3 totals 16 residues. Germline values: CDR1 SGHRS, CDR2 YFSETQ. The CDR3 sequence is CASSVQPGTSGDTQYF. The CDR3 DNA sequence: TGCGCCAGCAGCGTACAACCGGGAACCTCTGGAGATACGCAGTATTTT.

This clone was found once. Sequence at one end of the junction differs from germline and may be a read error. The chain has TRBV19 and TRBJ1-3; D not certain. Germline values: CDR1 LNHDA, CDR2 SQIVND (reference sequence). This CDR3 is 15 amino acids long. CDR3 sequence: CVSSIRVDSGNTIYF. The CDR3 DNA reads as TGTGTCAGTAGTATCCGCGTAGACTCTGGAAACACCATATATTTT.

This chain links TRBV5-1 with TRBJ1-2, with D uncertain. CDR3 length equals 15 residues. Per the germline V gene, CDR1 is SGHRS and CDR2 is YFSETQ. V was trimmed by 4 bases and J by 7 bases, leaving 20 bases between them. For the CDR3, the DNA is TGCGCCAGCAGCCGCACTAGTGTGGATGTGGCTGGCTACACCTTC. Protein product: CASSRTSVDVAGYTF.

The chain recombines TRBV7-9 with TRBJ2-2; 12 positions agree with TRBD2. There are 19 residues in the CDR3. J gave up 2 bases and V 3 bases, and 10 bases lay outside the gene matches. Germline lookup yields CDR1 SEHNR and CDR2 FQNEAQ (reference sequence). In nucleotides, the CDR3 is TGTGCCAGCAGCTTGGGGTCGACTAGCGGGGGAATAAACACCGGGGAGCTGTTTTTT. Residues: CASSLGSTSGGINTGELFF.

This sequence joins TRBV9 and TRBJ1-1; the D gene is possibly TRBD1 (5 bases). V was trimmed by 4 bases and J by 1 base, leaving 11 bases between them. The CDR3 contains 14 residues. In germline, CDR1 is SGDLS, CDR2 YYNGEE. Here the CDR3 DNA reads TGTGCCAGCAGCTCCGGGACGGCGAACACTGAAGCTTTCTTT. Residues: CASSSGTANTEAFF.

This sequence joins TRBV5-4 and TRBJ2-5; D may be TRBD1 (6 bases). CDR3 size: 14 residues. The V gene lost 5 bases and the J gene lost 4 bases, with 15 bases spanning the gap. From germline, CDR1 is SGHNT and CDR2 YYREEE (reference sequence). CDR3 nucleotides: TGTGCCAGCAGTCCAGGACAGTTTTTAGAGACCCAGTACTTC. Protein product: CASSPGQFLETQYF.

A few counts support this clone. The rearrangement joins TRBV7-2 to TRBJ2-7; the D gene is possibly TRBD1 (5 bases). This CDR3 comprises 13 residues. The V and J ends lost 4 bases and 5 bases respectively, with 12 bases between them. The germline V gene encodes CDR1 SGHTA and CDR2 FQGNSA. The CDR3 nucleotides are TGTGCCAGCAGCTCACGCAGGGAAGACGAGCAGTACTTC. Encoded protein: CASSSRREDEQYF.

The chain combines TRBV27 with TRBJ1-1; unclear D gene. The CDR3 runs to 16 residues. The germline CDR1 and CDR2 sequences are MNHEY and SMNVEV (reference sequence). The ends were cut back, 2 bases at V and 0 bases at J, with 13 bases in the middle. CDR3 protein: CASSLRGARMNTEAFF. CDR3 DNA sequence: TGTGCCAGCAGTTTACGAGGAGCCAGAATGAACACTGAAGCTTTCTTT.

The chain is built from TRBV30 and TRBJ1-5; D not certain. V dropped 2 bases and J dropped 4 bases, with 9 bases sitting between them. The germline V gene encodes CDR1 GTSNPN and CDR2 SVGIG (reference sequence). The CDR3 is made up of 13 amino acids. Written as DNA, the CDR3 is TGTGCCTGGAGTTCAAATGATAATCAGCCCCAGCATTTT. Translating gives CAWSSNDNQPQHF.

This chain joins TRBV30 and TRBJ2-7; D is perhaps TRBD1 (5 bases). V was pared by 0 bases and J by 6 bases, with 9 bases between. In germline, CDR1 is GTSNPN, CDR2 SVGIG (reference sequence). The CDR3 is made up of 12 amino acids. The CDR3 coding sequence is TGTGCCTGGAGTGTAAGGGGCGGCGAGCAGTACTTC. Protein product: CAWSVRGGEQYF.

The sample holds one count of this clone. This chain uses TRBV5-6 with TRBJ2-5; the match to TRBD1 covers 7 bases. The length of the CDR3 is 13 residues. The germline gives CDR1 SGHDT, CDR2 YYEEEE. Trimming took 2 bases from V and 4 from J; bases not matched to a gene: 2. The CDR3 coding sequence is TGTGCCAGCAGCTTACCAGGGGGAGAGACCCAGTACTTC. Its translation: CASSLPGGETQYF.

The chain has TRBV9 and TRBJ2-2; TRBD1 aligns across 7 bases. The V gene's germline CDR1 is SGDLS and CDR2 YYNGEE. The CDR3 length is 16 residues. V was clipped by 2 bases and J by 7 bases; unmatched bases: 11. The CDR3 loop reads CASSVGETGSGGELFF. Here the CDR3 DNA reads TGTGCCAGCAGCGTTGGGGAGACAGGGTCTGGCGGGGAGCTGTTTTTT.

The chain uses TRBV5-1 and TRBJ1-2; TRBD1 aligns across 7 bases. This CDR3 has 14 residues. With V trimmed by 4 bases and J by 4 bases, 7 bases remained unmatched. Germline lookup yields CDR1 SGHRS and CDR2 YFSETQ. CDR3 sequence: CASSTGQDGYGYTF. CDR3 DNA sequence: TGCGCCAGCAGCACAGGACAGGATGGCTATGGCTACACCTTC.